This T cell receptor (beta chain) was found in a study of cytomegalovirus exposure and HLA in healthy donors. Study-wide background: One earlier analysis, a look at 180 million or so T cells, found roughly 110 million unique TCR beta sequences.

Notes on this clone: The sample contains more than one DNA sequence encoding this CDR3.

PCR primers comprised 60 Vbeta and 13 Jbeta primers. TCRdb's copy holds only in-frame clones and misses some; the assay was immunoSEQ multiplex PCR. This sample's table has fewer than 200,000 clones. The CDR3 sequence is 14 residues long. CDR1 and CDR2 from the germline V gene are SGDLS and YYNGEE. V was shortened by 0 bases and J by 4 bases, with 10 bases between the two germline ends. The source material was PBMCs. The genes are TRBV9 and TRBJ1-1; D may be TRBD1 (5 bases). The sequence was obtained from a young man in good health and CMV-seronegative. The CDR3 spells CASSVGGRPTEAFF. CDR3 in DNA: TGTGCCAGCAGCGTAGGGGGCCGCCCCACTGAAGCTTTCTTT.